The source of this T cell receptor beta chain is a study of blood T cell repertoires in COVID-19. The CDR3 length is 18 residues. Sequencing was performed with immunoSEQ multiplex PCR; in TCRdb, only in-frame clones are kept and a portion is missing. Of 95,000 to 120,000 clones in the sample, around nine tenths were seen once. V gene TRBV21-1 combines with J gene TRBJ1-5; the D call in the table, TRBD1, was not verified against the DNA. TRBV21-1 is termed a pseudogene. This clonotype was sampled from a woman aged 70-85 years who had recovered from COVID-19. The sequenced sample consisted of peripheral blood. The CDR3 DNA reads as TGTGCCAGCAGCAAATGGAGGACAGGGAGCTTTGACAATCAGCCCCAGCATTTT. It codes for CASSKWRTGSFDNQPQHF.